Described below is a single TCR beta chain sequence and its context. Its specific antigen is unknown. No much larger clonotype is one base removed from it; base qualities were not supplied. To prepare the library, PCR was applied. Sequencing relied on a NextSeq 500. Bulk TCR libraries were generated as previously described, with the TCR primers listed in Table S5 used. Total RNA was purified with the Qiagen AllPrep DNA/RNA kit. Before analysis, reads from multiple sequencing runs of one library were combined. Concerning the study's data processing: Reads were retained only if an exact TCR constant sequence was present, and the retained reads were trimmed to 150 nt and grouped according to their 12-nt molecular barcodes. Reads in each barcode group were sub-clustered using a 15% Levenshtein threshold, and a quality-weighted consensus sequence was built for each RNA molecule. Non-functional sequences were excluded, and lower-count sequences lying one edit away from another sequence were also excluded. Based on a fit of two negative binomial distributions, barcode sub-clusters having less than 20% of the maximum read count were discarded. TCRdb reran the public reads through fastp at Q25 and MiXCR, keeping productive beta chains. Under each unique CDR3 protein, matching rows form one entry showing the most common genes and DNA. The V and J calls here are based on TCRdb, not the publication. This sample comprises 53,000 or so distinct CDR3 sequences, about a third of them detected only once. The leading ten clones occupy 3.5% to 4% of the sample.

These data originate in a study of molecular identifiers for immune sequencing clone quantification listed by TCRdb under 2018. The study in broad terms: For a replicate experiment, the RNA from either 20,000 or 100,000 naive CD8 T cells was divided into five aliquots, and four of those aliquots went on to sequencing. This methods study used CD8 T cells to benchmark TCR RNA copy counting and molecular-identifier clustering-based TCR repertoire sequencing (MIDCIRS).

What the research found in general, with its limitations: Around 2.9 recovered TCR RNA copies per cell were obtained by modeling, versus about ten by digital PCR, implying a capture efficiency of 25% to 30%. Spiked-in Jurkat TCR RNA equivalent to a single cell was reported to be detectable even among one million naive CD8 T cells. Highly expanded clone sizes could be underestimated because identical TCR molecules may share a barcode. Naive libraries contained spiked-in Jurkat TCR RNA (more than 9 copies' worth), which is not part of the donor repertoire. In CMV-specific effector cells, clones with more than 20 RNA copies accounted for over 97% of molecules, whereas in naive cells such clones accounted for under 1%. When barcode sub-clustering was omitted, TCR diversity was inflated by chimeric consensus sequences, with chimeras reaching as high as 47%.

Reading the germline V gene (reference sequence) gives CDR1 SEHNR and CDR2 FQNEAQ. Trimmed from V: 5 bases; trimmed from J: 2 bases; junction bases lacking a gene match: 9. The CDR3 goes from the cysteine to the phenylalanine over 15 residues. The only DNA kept is the CDR3, 45 bases in frame from the first base. Libraries of naive CD8 T cells were generated from approximately 20,000 to 1,000,000 sorted cells, with 10%, 30% or 50% of the purified RNA used. On a BD FACSAria II, naive CD8 T cells were FACS-sorted as CD8+CD4-CCR7+CD45RA+ and collected into RLT Plus buffer. To test detection sensitivity, Jurkat RNA equal to some 11 TCR copies was added to samples of roughly 18,000-1,100,000 naive CD8 T cells. CD8 T cells were enriched with RosetteSep CD8+ T Cell Enrichment Cocktail and Ficoll-Paque, followed by ACK red cell lysis.

The receptor was derived from a human donor in good health. Some libraries in this study had Jurkat cell RNA spiked in. The sequence joins TRBV7-9 to TRBJ2-7, and 7 bases in between align with TRBD2. Material: naive CD8+ T cells from blood, with Jurkat cell RNA spiked in. Per the publication, the cell subset or site label means: FACS-sorted CD8+CD4-CCR7+CD45RA+ naive T cells. The DNA reads TGTGCCAGCAGCCACTGGCAGCGGGGAACCTACGAGCAGTACTTC. This translates into CASSHWQRGTYEQYF.